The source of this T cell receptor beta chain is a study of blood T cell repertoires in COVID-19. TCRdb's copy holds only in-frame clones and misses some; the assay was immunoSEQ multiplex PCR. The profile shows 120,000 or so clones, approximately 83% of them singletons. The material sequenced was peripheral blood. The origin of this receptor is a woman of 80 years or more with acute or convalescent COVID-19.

The CDR3 sequence is CASRSISGTQETQYF. The DNA for the CDR3 is TGTGCCAGCAGATCGATAAGCGGGACCCAAGAGACCCAGTACTTC. V is TRBV27 and J is TRBJ2-5; the match to TRBD2 covers 7 bases. In germline, CDR1 is MNHEY, CDR2 SMNVEV (reference sequence). This CDR3 has 15 residues. V lost 6 bases to trimming and J lost 1 base; unmatched junction nucleotides: 8.